This T cell receptor (beta chain) is from a study of control samples from healthy donors and cancer patients. V lost 3 bases and J lost 4; bases outside the gene matches: 9. The CDR3 length is 15 residues. Per the germline V gene, CDR1 is MNHNS and CDR2 is SASEGT. Some clones are missing from TCRdb's copy, which holds only in-frame ones; the method was immunoSEQ multiplex PCR. The sample consists of approximately 68,000 clones, about 83% of them appearing once. The sequence was obtained from a man in his fifties or sixties in good health. The specimen was blood. J is TRBJ2-7 and V is TRBV6-1; TRBD1 agrees at 7 bases. The CDR3, as DNA: TGTGCCAGCAGTGACGGGGCAGGGGGTATGTACGAGCAGTACTTC. Encoded protein: CASSDGAGGMYEQYF.